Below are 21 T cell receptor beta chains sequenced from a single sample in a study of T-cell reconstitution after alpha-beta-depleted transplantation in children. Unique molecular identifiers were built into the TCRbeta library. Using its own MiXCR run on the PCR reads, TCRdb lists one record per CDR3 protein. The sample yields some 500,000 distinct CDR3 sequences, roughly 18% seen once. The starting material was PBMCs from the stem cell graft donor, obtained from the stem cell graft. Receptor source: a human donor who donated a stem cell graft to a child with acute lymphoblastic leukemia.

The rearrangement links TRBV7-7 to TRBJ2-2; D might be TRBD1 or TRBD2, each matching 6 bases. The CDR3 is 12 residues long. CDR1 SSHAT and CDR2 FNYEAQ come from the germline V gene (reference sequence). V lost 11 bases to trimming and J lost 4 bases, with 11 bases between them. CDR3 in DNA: TGTGCCGGAGGGGGGAGCACCGGGGAGCTGTTTTTT. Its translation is CAGGGSTGELFF.

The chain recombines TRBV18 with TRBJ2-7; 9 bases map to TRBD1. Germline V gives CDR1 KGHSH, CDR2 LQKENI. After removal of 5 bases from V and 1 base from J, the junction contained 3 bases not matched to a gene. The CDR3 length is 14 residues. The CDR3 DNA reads TGTGCCAGCTCAGAGGGACAGGGTTCCTACGAGCAGTACTTC. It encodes CASSEGQGSYEQYF. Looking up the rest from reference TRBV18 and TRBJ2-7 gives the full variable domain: NAGVMQNPRHLVRRRGQEARLRCSPMKGHSHVYWYRQLPEEGLKFMVYLQKENIIDESGMPKERFSAEFPKEGPSILRIQQVVRGDSAAYFCASSEGQGSYEQYFGPGTRLTVT.

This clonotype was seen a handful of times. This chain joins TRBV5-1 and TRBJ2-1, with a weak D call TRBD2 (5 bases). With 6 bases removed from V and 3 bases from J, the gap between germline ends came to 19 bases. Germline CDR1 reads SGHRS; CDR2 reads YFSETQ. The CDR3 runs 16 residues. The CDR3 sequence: CASTPRDLGDYNEQFF. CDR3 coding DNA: TGCGCCAGCACCCCTAGAGACCTCGGGGACTACAATGAGCAGTTCTTC.

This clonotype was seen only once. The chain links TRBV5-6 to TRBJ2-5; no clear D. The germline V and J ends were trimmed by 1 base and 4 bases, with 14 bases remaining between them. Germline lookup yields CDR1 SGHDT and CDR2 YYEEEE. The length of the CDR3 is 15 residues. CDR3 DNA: TGTGCCAGCAGCTTGTGGTTCCCCCAATTAGAGACCCAGTACTTC. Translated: CASSLWFPQLETQYF. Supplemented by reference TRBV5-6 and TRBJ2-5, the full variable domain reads DAGVTQSPTHLIKTRGQQVTLRCSPKSGHDTVSWYQQALGQGPQFIFQYYEEEERQRGNFPDRFSGHQFPNYSSELNVNALLLGDSALYLCASSLWFPQLETQYFGPGTRLLVL.

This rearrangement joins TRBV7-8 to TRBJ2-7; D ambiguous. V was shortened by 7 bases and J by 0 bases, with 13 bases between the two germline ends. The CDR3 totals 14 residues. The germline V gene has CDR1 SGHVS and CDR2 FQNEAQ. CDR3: CASTSTASSYEQYF. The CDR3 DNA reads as TGTGCCAGCACCTCGACGGCTAGCTCCTACGAGCAGTACTTC.

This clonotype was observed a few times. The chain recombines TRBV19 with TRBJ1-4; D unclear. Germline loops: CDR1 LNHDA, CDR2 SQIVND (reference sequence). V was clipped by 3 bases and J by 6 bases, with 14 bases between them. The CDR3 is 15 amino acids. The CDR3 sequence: CASSMRKRVDEKLFF. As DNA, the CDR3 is TGTGCCAGTAGTATGCGAAAACGGGTTGATGAAAAACTGTTTTTT.

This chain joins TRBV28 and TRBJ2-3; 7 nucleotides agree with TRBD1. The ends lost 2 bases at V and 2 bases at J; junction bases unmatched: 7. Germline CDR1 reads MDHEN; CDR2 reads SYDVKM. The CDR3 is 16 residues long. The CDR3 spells CASSLSGTGDTDTQYF. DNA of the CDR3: TGTGCCAGCAGTTTAAGCGGAACAGGGGACACAGATACGCAGTATTTT. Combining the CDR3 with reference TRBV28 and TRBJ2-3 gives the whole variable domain DVKVTQSSRYLVKRTGEKVFLECVQDMDHENMFWYRQDPGLGLRLIYFSYDVKMKEKGDIPEGYSVSREKKERFSLILESASTNQTSMYLCASSLSGTGDTDTQYFGPGTRLTVL.

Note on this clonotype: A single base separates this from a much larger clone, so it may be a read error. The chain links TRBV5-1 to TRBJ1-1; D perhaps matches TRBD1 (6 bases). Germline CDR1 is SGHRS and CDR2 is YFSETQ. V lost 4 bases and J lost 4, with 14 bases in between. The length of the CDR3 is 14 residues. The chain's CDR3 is CASSRQDRSTEAFF. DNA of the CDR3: TGCGCCAGCAGCCGACAGGACCGGAGCACTGAAGCTTTCTTT.

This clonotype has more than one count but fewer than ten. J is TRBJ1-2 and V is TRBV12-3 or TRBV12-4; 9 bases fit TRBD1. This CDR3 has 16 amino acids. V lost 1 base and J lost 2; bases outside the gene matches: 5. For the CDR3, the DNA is TGTGCCAGCAGTTTAGTTTTGGGACAGGGCAACTATGGCTACACCTTC. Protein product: CASSLVLGQGNYGYTF.

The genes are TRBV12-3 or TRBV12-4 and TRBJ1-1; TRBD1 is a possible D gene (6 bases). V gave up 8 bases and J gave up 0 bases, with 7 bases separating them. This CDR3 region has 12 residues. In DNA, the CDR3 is TGTGCCAGCCAGGGGCTGAACACTGAAGCTTTCTTT. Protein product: CASQGLNTEAFF.

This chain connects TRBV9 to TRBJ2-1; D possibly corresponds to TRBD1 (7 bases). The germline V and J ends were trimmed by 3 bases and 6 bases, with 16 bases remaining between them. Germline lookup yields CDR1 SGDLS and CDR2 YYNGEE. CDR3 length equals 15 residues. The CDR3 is CASSEGGGAGNEQFF. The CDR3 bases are TGTGCCAGCAGCGAAGGGGGCGGGGCGGGCAATGAGCAGTTCTTC.

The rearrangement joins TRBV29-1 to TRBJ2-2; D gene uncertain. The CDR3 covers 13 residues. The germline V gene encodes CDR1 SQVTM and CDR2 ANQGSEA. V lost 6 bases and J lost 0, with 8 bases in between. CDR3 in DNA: TGCAGCGTCCGGATTTCGAACACCGGGGAGCTGTTTTTT. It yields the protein CSVRISNTGELFF.

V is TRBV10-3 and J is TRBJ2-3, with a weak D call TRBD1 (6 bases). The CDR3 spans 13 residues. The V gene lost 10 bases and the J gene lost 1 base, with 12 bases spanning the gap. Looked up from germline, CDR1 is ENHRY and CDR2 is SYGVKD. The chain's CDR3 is CATGTLGTDTQYF. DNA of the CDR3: TGTGCCACCGGGACATTGGGCACAGATACGCAGTATTTT.

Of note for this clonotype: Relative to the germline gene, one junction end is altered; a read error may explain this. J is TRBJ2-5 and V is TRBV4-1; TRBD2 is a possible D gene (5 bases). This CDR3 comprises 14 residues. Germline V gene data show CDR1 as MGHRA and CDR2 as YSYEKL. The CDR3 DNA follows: TGCGCCGGCAGCCCCTGGGTAGCGCAAGAGACCCAGTACTTC. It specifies CAGSPWVAQETQYF.

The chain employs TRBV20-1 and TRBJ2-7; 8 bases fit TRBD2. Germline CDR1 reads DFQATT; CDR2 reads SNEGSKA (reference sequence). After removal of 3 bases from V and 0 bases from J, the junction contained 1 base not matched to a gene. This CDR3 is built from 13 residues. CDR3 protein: CSASGTSSYEQYF. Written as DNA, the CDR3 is TGCAGTGCTAGTGGGACTAGCTCCTACGAGCAGTACTTC.

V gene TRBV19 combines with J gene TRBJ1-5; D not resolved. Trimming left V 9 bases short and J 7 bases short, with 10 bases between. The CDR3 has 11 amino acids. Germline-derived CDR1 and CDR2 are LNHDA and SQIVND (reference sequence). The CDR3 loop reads CASGLTQPQHF. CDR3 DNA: TGTGCCAGCGGGCTTACCCAGCCCCAGCATTTT. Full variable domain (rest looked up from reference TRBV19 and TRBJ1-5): DGGITQSPKYLFRKEGQNVTLSCEQNLNHDAMYWYRQDPGQGLRLIYYSQIVNDFQKGDIAEGYSVSREKKESFPLTVTSAQKNPTAFYLCASGLTQPQHFGDGTRLSIL.

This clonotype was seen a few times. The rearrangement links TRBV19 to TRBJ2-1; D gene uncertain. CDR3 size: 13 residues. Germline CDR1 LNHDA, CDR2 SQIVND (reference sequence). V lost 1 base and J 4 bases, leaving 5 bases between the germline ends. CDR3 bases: TGTGCCAGTAGTATAGGACGGTACAATGAGCAGTTCTTC. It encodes CASSIGRYNEQFF.

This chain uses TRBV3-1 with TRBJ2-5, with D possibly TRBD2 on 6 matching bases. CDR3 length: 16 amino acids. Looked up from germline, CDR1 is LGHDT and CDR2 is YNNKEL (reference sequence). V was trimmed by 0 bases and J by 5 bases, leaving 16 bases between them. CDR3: CASSQDVAGSKETQYF. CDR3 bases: TGTGCCAGCAGCCAAGATGTTGCGGGGTCGAAGGAGACCCAGTACTTC.

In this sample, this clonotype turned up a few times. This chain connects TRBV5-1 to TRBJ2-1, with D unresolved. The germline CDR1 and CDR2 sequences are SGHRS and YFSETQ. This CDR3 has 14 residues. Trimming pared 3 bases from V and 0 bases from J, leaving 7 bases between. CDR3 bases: TGCGCCAGCAGCTCCAAGATCTCCTACAATGAGCAGTTCTTC. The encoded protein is CASSSKISYNEQFF. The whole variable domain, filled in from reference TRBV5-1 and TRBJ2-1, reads KAGVTQTPRYLIKTRGQQVTLSCSPISGHRSVSWYQQTPGQGLQFLFEYFSETQRNKGNFPGRFSGRQFSNSRSEMNVSTLELGDSALYLCASSSKISYNEQFFGPGTRLTVL.

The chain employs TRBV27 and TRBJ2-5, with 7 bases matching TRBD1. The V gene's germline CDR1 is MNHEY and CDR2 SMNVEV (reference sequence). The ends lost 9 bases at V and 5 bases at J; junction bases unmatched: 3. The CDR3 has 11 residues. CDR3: CASHRGETQYF. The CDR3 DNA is TGTGCCAGTCACAGGGGTGAGACCCAGTACTTC.

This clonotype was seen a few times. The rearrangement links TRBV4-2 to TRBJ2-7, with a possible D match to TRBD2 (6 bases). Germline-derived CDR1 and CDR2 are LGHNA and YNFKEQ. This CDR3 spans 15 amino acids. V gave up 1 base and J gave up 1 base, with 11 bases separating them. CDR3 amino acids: CASSQGASVSYEQYF. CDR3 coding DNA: TGTGCCAGCAGCCAAGGGGCTAGCGTTTCCTACGAGCAGTACTTC.